The rows below give T cell receptor beta chains drawn from one sample of a study of long-term antiretroviral therapy in people with HIV. Some clones are missing from TCRdb's copy, which holds only in-frame ones; the method was immunoSEQ multiplex PCR. The data show over 14,000 clones, about three quarters seen once. The specimen comprised unsorted PBMCs, sampled 1.3 years before starting antiretroviral therapy. These receptors were taken from a man aged 40-49 years with HIV. The CDR3 runs from the conserved cysteine through the conserved F or W. The order of the fields is J gene, V gene, D gene, clone size, CDR3 length, CDR3 protein, CDR3 DNA. The D gene is left open where the match is weak. Where a row states a size, it is once, few, many or the class of an expanded clone; other rows omit it.

j_gene: TRBJ2-1; v_gene: TRBV19; d_gene: NA; abundance: NA; len: 18; CDR3aa: CASSMGGPGLRPYNEQFF; CDR3nt: TGTGCCAGTAGTATGGGGGGTCCGGGTCTCCGTCCATACAATGAGCAGTTCTTC
j_gene: TRBJ1-1; v_gene: TRBV6-1; d_gene: TRBD1; abundance: NA; len: 15; CDR3aa: CASSEAAGGWTEAFF; CDR3nt: TGTGCCAGCAGTGAAGCGGCAGGGGGCTGGACTGAAGCTTTCTTT
j_gene: TRBJ2-2; v_gene: TRBV10-1; d_gene: NA; abundance: NA; len: 13; CDR3aa: CASSGSVTGELFF; CDR3nt: TGCGCCAGCAGTGGGTCTGTCACCGGGGAGCTGTTTTTT
j_gene: TRBJ2-5; v_gene: TRBV7-9; d_gene: NA; abundance: few; len: 15; CDR3aa: CASSPTRLAGETQYF; CDR3nt: TGTGCCAGCAGCCCAACGAGGCTAGCAGGCGAGACCCAGTACTTC
j_gene: TRBJ1-1; v_gene: TRBV5-4; d_gene: NA; abundance: few; len: 14; CDR3aa: CASRGGDLGTEAFF; CDR3nt: TGTGCCAGCCGGGGAGGGGATTTGGGCACTGAAGCTTTCTTT
j_gene: TRBJ2-5; v_gene: TRBV7-2; d_gene: NA; abundance: once; len: 14; CDR3aa: CASSLGSVQETQYF; CDR3nt: TGTGCCAGCAGCTTAGGGAGCGTCCAAGAGACCCAGTACTTC
j_gene: TRBJ1-1; v_gene: TRBV7-3; d_gene: NA; abundance: NA; len: 14; CDR3aa: CASSSQGSETEAFF; CDR3nt: TGTGCCAGCAGCTCACAGGGATCGGAAACTGAAGCTTTCTTT
j_gene: TRBJ2-7; v_gene: TRBV28; d_gene: TRBD2; abundance: NA; len: 13; CDR3aa: CASSSGGPYEQYF; CDR3nt: TGTGCCAGCAGTAGCGGGGGACCCTACGAGCAGTACTTC
j_gene: TRBJ2-3; v_gene: TRBV10-3; d_gene: NA; abundance: once; len: 15; CDR3aa: CAISEQGMGTDTQYF; CDR3nt: TGTGCCATCAGTGAGCAGGGAATGGGCACAGATACGCAGTATTTT
j_gene: TRBJ1-3; v_gene: TRBV30; d_gene: NA; abundance: NA; len: 14; CDR3aa: CAWSGGGFGNTIYF; CDR3nt: TGTGCCTGGAGTGGTGGCGGTTTTGGAAACACCATATATTTT
j_gene: TRBJ1-3; v_gene: TRBV6-1; d_gene: NA; abundance: NA; len: 10; CDR3aa: CASQGNTIYF; CDR3nt: TGTGCCAGCCAGGGAAACACCATATATTTT
j_gene: TRBJ2-3; v_gene: TRBV20-1; d_gene: NA; abundance: NA; len: 11; CDR3aa: CSARVADTQYF; CDR3nt: TGCAGTGCTAGAGTGGCGGATACGCAGTATTTT
j_gene: TRBJ1-2; v_gene: TRBV27; d_gene: NA; abundance: NA; len: 13; CDR3aa: CASSLTSNYGYTF; CDR3nt: TGTGCCAGCAGTTTAACCTCTAACTATGGCTACACCTTC
j_gene: TRBJ1-5; v_gene: TRBV6-1; d_gene: NA; abundance: few; len: 12; CDR3aa: CASSEKFQPQHF; CDR3nt: TGTGCCAGCAGTGAGAAGTTTCAGCCCCAGCATTTT
j_gene: TRBJ2-7; v_gene: TRBV15; d_gene: NA; abundance: NA; len: 19; CDR3aa: CATSRDRSGPGTRSYEQYF; CDR3nt: TGTGCCACCAGCAGAGATAGGAGCGGCCCAGGGACCCGCTCCTACGAGCAGTACTTC
j_gene: TRBJ1-5; v_gene: TRBV4-1; d_gene: NA; abundance: NA; len: 15; CDR3aa: CASSQDLGVHQPQHF; CDR3nt: TGCGCCAGCAGCCAAGATTTGGGTGTGCATCAGCCCCAGCATTTT
j_gene: TRBJ1-6; v_gene: TRBV7-9; d_gene: NA; abundance: NA; len: 15; CDR3aa: CASSLFIAGASPLHF; CDR3nt: TGTGCCAGCAGCTTATTCATTGCCGGGGCTTCACCCCTCCACTTT
j_gene: TRBJ2-7; v_gene: TRBV19; d_gene: NA; abundance: few; len: 14; CDR3aa: CASSPRPSSYEQYF; CDR3nt: TGTGCCAGTAGTCCCCGACCGAGCTCCTACGAGCAGTACTTC
j_gene: TRBJ2-5; v_gene: TRBV5-5; d_gene: NA; abundance: NA; len: 16; CDR3aa: CASSLVGRVGKETQYF; CDR3nt: TGTGCCAGCAGCTTGGTTGGCAGGGTAGGAAAGGAGACCCAGTACTTC
j_gene: TRBJ2-4; v_gene: TRBV6-5; d_gene: TRBD1; abundance: NA; len: 15; CDR3aa: CASSRDRGAKNIQYF; CDR3nt: TGTGCCAGCAGCCGCGACAGGGGAGCCAAAAACATTCAGTACTTC
j_gene: TRBJ1-6; v_gene: TRBV18; d_gene: NA; abundance: NA; len: 15; CDR3aa: CASSPTGTDNSPLHF; CDR3nt: TGTGCCAGCTCGCCCACCGGGACCGATAATTCACCCCTCCACTTT
j_gene: TRBJ1-1; v_gene: TRBV25-1; d_gene: NA; abundance: NA; len: 14; CDR3aa: CASSEPDRNTEAFF; CDR3nt: TGTGCCAGCAGTGAACCGGACAGGAACACTGAAGCTTTCTTT
j_gene: TRBJ1-5; v_gene: TRBV6-6; d_gene: NA; abundance: NA; len: 14; CDR3aa: CASRPTGDNQPQHF; CDR3nt: TGTGCCAGCAGACCAACCGGGGACAATCAGCCCCAGCATTTT
j_gene: TRBJ1-4; v_gene: TRBV7-9; d_gene: NA; abundance: NA; len: 16; CDR3aa: CASSFRLGPYNEKLFF; CDR3nt: TGTGCCAGCAGCTTTAGGTTGGGTCCCTATAATGAAAAACTGTTTTTT
j_gene: TRBJ2-5; v_gene: TRBV5-1; d_gene: NA; abundance: NA; len: 13; CDR3aa: CASSLTGWETQYF; CDR3nt: TGCGCCAGCAGCTTGACAGGGTGGGAGACCCAGTACTTC
j_gene: TRBJ1-2; v_gene: TRBV6-1; d_gene: NA; abundance: NA; len: 13; CDR3aa: CASSDRPGDGYTF; CDR3nt: TGTGCCAGCAGTGACCGCCCAGGGGACGGCTACACCTTC
j_gene: TRBJ1-1; v_gene: TRBV5-4; d_gene: TRBD1; abundance: once; len: 16; CDR3aa: CASSLGQGATNTEAFF; CDR3nt: TGTGCCAGCAGCTTGGGACAGGGGGCAACGAACACTGAAGCTTTCTTT
j_gene: TRBJ2-2; v_gene: TRBV10-3; d_gene: NA; abundance: NA; len: 14; CDR3aa: CAISELGGTGELFF; CDR3nt: TGTGCCATCAGTGAACTTGGGGGAACCGGGGAGCTGTTTTTT
j_gene: TRBJ2-3; v_gene: TRBV11-2; d_gene: TRBD2; abundance: NA; len: 14; CDR3aa: CASSFSGGTDTQYF; CDR3nt: TGTGCCAGCAGCTTTAGCGGGGGCACAGATACGCAGTATTTT
j_gene: TRBJ1-2; v_gene: TRBV30; d_gene: TRBD1; abundance: few; len: 13; CDR3aa: CAWSRQGNYGYTF; CDR3nt: TGTGCCTGGAGCAGACAGGGGAACTATGGCTACACCTTC
j_gene: TRBJ2-3; v_gene: TRBV15; d_gene: TRBD2; abundance: NA; len: 15; CDR3aa: CATSRGTSVPDTQYF; CDR3nt: TGTGCCACCAGCAGAGGGACTAGCGTCCCAGATACGCAGTATTTT
j_gene: TRBJ2-7; v_gene: TRBV4-1; d_gene: NA; abundance: NA; len: 16; CDR3aa: CASSQDILGSPEGQYF; CDR3nt: TGCGCCAGCAGCCAAGATATCCTAGGCAGCCCCGAGGGGCAGTACTTC
j_gene: TRBJ1-1; v_gene: TRBV9; d_gene: NA; abundance: NA; len: 12; CDR3aa: CASSGDSSQAFF; CDR3nt: TGTGCCAGCAGCGGTGACAGCTCCCAAGCTTTCTTT
j_gene: TRBJ1-2; v_gene: TRBV7-2; d_gene: TRBD1; abundance: few; len: 14; CDR3aa: CASSQRQGAYGYTF; CDR3nt: TGTGCCAGCAGCCAAAGACAGGGTGCCTATGGCTACACCTTC
j_gene: TRBJ2-7; v_gene: TRBV7-3; d_gene: NA; abundance: NA; len: 13; CDR3aa: CASSADASYEQYF; CDR3nt: TGTGCCAGTTCCGCAGACGCGTCCTACGAGCAGTACTTC
j_gene: TRBJ1-1; v_gene: TRBV5-4; d_gene: NA; abundance: NA; len: 13; CDR3aa: CASSRITNTEAFF; CDR3nt: TGTGCCAGCAGCCGAATTACAAACACTGAAGCTTTCTTT
j_gene: TRBJ2-7; v_gene: TRBV19; d_gene: NA; abundance: NA; len: 12; CDR3aa: CASSQGPYEQYF; CDR3nt: TGTGCCAGTTCGCAGGGTCCCTACGAGCAGTACTTC
j_gene: TRBJ2-1; v_gene: TRBV9; d_gene: NA; abundance: NA; len: 15; CDR3aa: CASSRGRGAHNEQFF; CDR3nt: TGTGCCAGCTCAAGAGGGCGAGGTGCGCACAATGAGCAGTTCTTC
j_gene: TRBJ2-7; v_gene: TRBV7-9; d_gene: NA; abundance: NA; len: 15; CDR3aa: CASSLSTGGPYEQYF; CDR3nt: TGTGCCAGCAGCTTATCAACGGGGGGCCCTTACGAGCAGTACTTC
j_gene: TRBJ1-1; v_gene: TRBV9; d_gene: NA; abundance: NA; len: 15; CDR3aa: CASSVAAGLNTEAFF; CDR3nt: TGTGCCAGCAGCGTAGCTGCGGGTTTGAACACTGAAGCTTTCTTT
j_gene: TRBJ2-7; v_gene: TRBV11-3; d_gene: TRBD1; abundance: NA; len: 15; CDR3aa: CASSIVGTGTYEQYF; CDR3nt: TGTGCCAGCAGCATAGTCGGGACAGGTACCTACGAGCAGTACTTC
j_gene: TRBJ2-1; v_gene: TRBV7-2; d_gene: NA; abundance: once; len: 14; CDR3aa: CASSAREEYNEQFF; CDR3nt: TGTGCCAGCAGCGCCCGGGAAGAATACAATGAGCAGTTCTTC
j_gene: TRBJ1-5; v_gene: TRBV6-1; d_gene: NA; abundance: NA; len: 17; CDR3aa: CASSESVWGDLNQPQHF; CDR3nt: TGTGCCAGCAGTGAAAGCGTTTGGGGTGACCTCAATCAGCCCCAGCATTTT